The clone carrying this T cell receptor beta chain was detected only once. As yet, its antigen is unknown. The data are from a study of graft-versus-host responses after intestinal transplantation. In the study overall: All recipients were given anti-thymocyte globulin induction, and tacrolimus and steroids were then administered for around three years.

Overall study results and limits: GvH clone levels peaked in circulation, and this peak was associated with early post-transplant HvG declines. Recipient marrow held GvH clones, some first seen in ileum or blood. High graft-versus-host to host-versus-graft T cell clonal ratios marked allografts of patients with graft-donor macrochimerism.

Profiling relied on immunoSEQ multiplex PCR, and the TCRdb table lists in-frame clones only, not all of them. The data hold around 100,000 clones, with just under 95% observed a single time. CDR3 size: 13 residues. Trimming at V came to 3 bases and at J to 6 bases, leaving 4 bases not matched to a gene. Germline V CDR1 and CDR2: LNHDA, SQIVND (reference sequence). The material was unstimulated CD8+ T cells sorted from spleen or lymph node cells, obtained before transplant. The rearrangement links TRBV19 to TRBJ2-7; 8 bases fit TRBD2. This receptor was taken from a human donor who was the organ donor for an intestinal transplant. The CDR3 loop reads CASSITSGSEQYF. CDR3 coding DNA: TGTGCCAGTAGTATTACTAGCGGAAGCGAGCAGTACTTC.